This T cell receptor (beta chain) is from a study of T cells in Graves' hyperthyroidism and ophthalmopathy. This clonotype was observed many times. Between the trimmed V and J ends, which lost 5 bases and 4 bases, there was a span of 10 bases. Germline V CDR1 and CDR2: SGHAT, FQNNGV. This CDR3 is 13 amino acids long. Amplified regions were TCR beta CDR3 sequences from RNA transcripts. Researchers ran a first-round RT-PCR on the TCR CDR3 using the HTBI primer set. MiXCR, run by TCRdb on the multiplex PCR reads, gives a single entry per CDR3 protein. The sample contains some 650,000 distinct CDR3 sequences, approximately 15% of which appear only once.

The genes are TRBV11-2 and TRBJ2-3, with D unclear. This receptor was identified in a woman in her thirties or forties with Graves' ophthalmopathy. Sequenced material: blood. CDR3 loop: CASSPRRPDTQYF. The CDR3 DNA reads TGTGCCAGCAGCCCCCGCAGGCCAGATACGCAGTATTTT.